Below are 18 T cell receptor beta chains sequenced from a single sample in a study of T cell responses to AZD1222 COVID-19 vaccine. Repertoires were generated with immunoSEQ multiplex PCR, while TCRdb's copy carries only in-frame clones and drops some. The data contain 65,000 to 85,000 clones, about 85% of them singletons. This specimen consisted of peripheral blood, obtained on day 0 of AZD1222 vaccination. These TCRs come from an adult in good health.

The rearrangement links TRBV7-2 to TRBJ2-5; D might be TRBD1 or TRBD2, each matching 5 bases. CDR1 SGHTA and CDR2 FQGNSA come from the germline V gene. V was trimmed by 1 base and J by 11 bases, leaving 23 bases between them. This CDR3 has 16 residues. The CDR3 loop is CASSLGGSGGLESQYF. The CDR3 region has the DNA TGTGCCAGCAGCTTAGGGGGGAGTGGGGGTTTGGAGTCTCAGTACTTC.

The chain recombines TRBV7-9 with TRBJ1-4; D may be TRBD1 (5 bases). Looked up from germline, CDR1 is SEHNR and CDR2 is FQNEAQ (reference sequence). This CDR3 has 14 amino acids. Trimming left V 5 bases short and J 3 bases short, with 10 bases between. The CDR3 here is CASSEGFSNEKLFF. The CDR3 region has the DNA TGTGCCAGCAGCGAGGGGTTCTCTAATGAAAAACTGTTTTTT.

The genes are TRBV7-2 and TRBJ1-5; no clear D gene. Trimming stripped 0 bases from V and 1 base from J, with 7 bases between. CDR3 size: 15 residues. CDR1 is SGHTA and CDR2 is FQGNSA in the germline V gene. CDR3 in DNA: TGTGCCAGCAGCTTAGCGGCCTCGAGCAATCAGCCCCAGCATTTT. Its protein product is CASSLAASSNQPQHF.

This clone was seen a few times. V and J are TRBV3-1 (or the pseudogene TRBV3-2) and TRBJ2-1; the match to TRBD2 covers 7 bases. Per the germline V gene, CDR1 is LGHDT and CDR2 is YNNKEL (reference sequence). V lost 0 bases to trimming and J lost 8 bases; unmatched junction nucleotides: 7. The CDR3 spans 15 residues. The CDR3 DNA reads TGTGCCAGCAGCCAAGAGATCGAGACTAGCTATGAGCAGTTCTTC. Translation: CASSQEIETSYEQFF.

V gene TRBV6-5 combines with J gene TRBJ1-5, with D maybe TRBD1 (5 bases). Germline V gives CDR1 MNHEY, CDR2 SVGAGI. This CDR3 has 15 residues. The ends were cut back, 9 bases at V and 0 bases at J, with 15 bases in the middle. The CDR3 loop reads CASVPQGNSNQPQHF. The DNA of the CDR3 is TGTGCCAGTGTACCCCAGGGAAATAGCAATCAGCCCCAGCATTTT.

This clone came up a few times. This sequence joins TRBV12-3 or TRBV12-4 and TRBJ1-5; perhaps TRBD1 as D (6 bases). The CDR3 is 13 residues long. V shed 3 bases and J shed 6 bases, with 9 bases lying between them. Written as DNA, the CDR3 is TGTGCCAGCAGTTTGGGGGCCTCTCAGCCCCAGCATTTT. Protein sequence: CASSLGASQPQHF.

CDR3 protein: CASSILGEKLFF. DNA for the CDR3: TGTGCCAGCAGTATCTTGGGGGAAAAACTGTTTTTT. The chain recombines TRBV28 with TRBJ1-4; D unclear. Deletions cut 5 bases from V and 8 bases from J, with 9 bases between. Germline V lookup: CDR1 MDHEN, CDR2 SYDVKM. This CDR3 has 12 amino acids. The variable domain in full, with the rest retrieved from reference TRBV28 and TRBJ1-4, is DVKVTQSSRYLVKRTGEKVFLECVQDMDHENMFWYRQDPGLGLRLIYFSYDVKMKEKGDIPEGYSVSREKKERFSLILESASTNQTSMYLCASSILGEKLFFGSGTQLSVL.

This clone occurred once. The CDR3 is CASSPRDRGNTIYF. In nucleotides, the CDR3 is TGTGCCAGCAGTCCCCGGGACAGGGGAAACACCATATATTTT. This sequence joins TRBV6-6 and TRBJ1-3, with TRBD1 identical over 8 bases. V lost 5 bases to trimming and J lost 4 bases; unmatched junction nucleotides: 4. The CDR3 is made up of 14 amino acids. Germline V gene data show CDR1 as MNHNY and CDR2 as SVGAGI (reference sequence).

V gene TRBV2 combines with J gene TRBJ1-4, with D possibly matching TRBD1 (5 bases). This CDR3 contains 15 residues. The V end was cut by 1 base, the J end by 7 bases, with 13 bases between. Germline V lookup: CDR1 SNHLY, CDR2 FYNNEI. The CDR3 DNA is TGTGCCAGCAGTGAAGGTTTCCGGGACGGTGAAAAACTGTTTTTT. This sequence encodes CASSEGFRDGEKLFF.

This chain links TRBV27 with TRBJ2-7; 7 bases align to TRBD1. CDR1 and CDR2 (germline): MNHEY, SMNVEV (reference sequence). V lost 4 bases and J lost 2; bases outside the gene matches: 5. This CDR3 has 14 amino acids. The CDR3 sequence: CASSSRTGPYEQYF. CDR3 coding DNA: TGTGCCAGCAGTTCGCGGACAGGACCCTACGAGCAGTACTTC.

This chain links TRBV7-9 with TRBJ1-6, with 9 bases identical to TRBD1. V lost 6 bases and J lost 9; bases outside the gene matches: 6. The CDR3 contains 14 residues. CDR1 is SEHNR, CDR2 FQNEAQ, per germline (reference sequence). The CDR3 spells CASRSGTGSSPLHF. DNA of the CDR3: TGTGCCAGCAGATCCGGGACAGGGTCTTCACCCCTCCACTTT.

The V call is TRBV6-2 or TRBV6-3, the J call TRBJ1-1; 8 bases agree with TRBD1. The germline V gene encodes CDR1 MNHEY and CDR2 SVGEGT. Losses at the gene ends were 4 bases for V and 4 bases for J; bases not matched to a gene: 2. This CDR3 comprises 13 residues. CDR3 sequence reads: CASSSDRGTEAFF. For the CDR3, the DNA is TGTGCCAGCAGTTCTGACAGGGGCACTGAAGCTTTCTTT.

J is TRBJ2-1 and V is TRBV27; D could derive from TRBD1 or TRBD2 (5 bases each). The CDR3 extends over 14 amino acids. V was pared by 2 bases and J by 1 base, with 6 bases between. CDR1 MNHEY and CDR2 SMNVEV come from the germline V gene (reference sequence). This chain's CDR3 is CASSLGGSYNEQFF. DNA of the CDR3: TGTGCCAGCAGTTTAGGGGGATCCTACAATGAGCAGTTCTTC.

This clone was counted between two and nine times. The chain joins TRBV2 to TRBJ1-1; no clear D. V gave up 6 bases and J gave up 0 bases, with 11 bases separating them. The CDR3 spans 14 residues. Germline V gives CDR1 SNHLY, CDR2 FYNNEI. CDR3 bases: TGTGCCAGCAGAAAGGGCACCGTGAACACTGAAGCTTTCTTT. This encodes CASRKGTVNTEAFF.

The genes are TRBV5-8 and TRBJ2-4; D is unresolved. The CDR3 totals 14 residues. V was clipped by 0 bases and J by 5 bases, with 9 bases between them. Germline values: CDR1 SGHTS, CDR2 YDEGEE. This CDR3 is CASSLEFAENIQYF. The CDR3 nucleotides read TGTGCCAGCAGCTTGGAGTTTGCGGAAAACATTCAGTACTTC.

This clone has only a few counts. The rearrangement uses TRBV19 and TRBJ2-5, with 7 bases lining up with TRBD1. CDR3 length: 16 amino acids. CDR1 LNHDA and CDR2 SQIVND come from the germline V gene (reference sequence). Losses at the gene ends were 4 bases for V and 4 bases for J; bases not matched to a gene: 12. The CDR3: CASSTPRTGISETQYF. The CDR3 DNA follows: TGTGCCAGTAGTACTCCTCGGACAGGAATTTCAGAGACCCAGTACTTC.

This sequence joins TRBV5-1 and TRBJ2-6, with D perhaps TRBD1 (6 bases). V lost 4 bases, J lost 0 bases, and 11 bases lay in between. The CDR3 contains 16 residues. The germline V gene has CDR1 SGHRS and CDR2 YFSETQ. The CDR3 protein is CASSAGQPSGANVLTF. The CDR3 DNA reads as TGCGCCAGCAGCGCCGGACAGCCCTCTGGGGCCAACGTCCTGACTTTC.

The chain links TRBV29-1 to TRBJ1-5; possibly TRBD1 for D (5 bases). Trimming stripped 6 bases from V and 3 bases from J, with 15 bases between. The germline V gene encodes CDR1 SQVTM and CDR2 ANQGSEA. The CDR3 runs 14 residues. DNA of the CDR3: TGCAGCGTCCCCGGAAGGGGTGACAATCAGCCCCAGCATTTT. Residues: CSVPGRGDNQPQHF.